This entry lists 5 T cell receptor beta chains sequenced from one sample in a study of CD8+ T cells in alopecia areata. The study team obtained lesional scalp punch biopsies and peripheral blood from alopecia areata patients. cDNA reverse transcribed from extracted RNA served as the sequencing template. Sequencing used immunoSEQ multiplex PCR; TCRdb keeps in-frame clones, though not all of them. The sample has approximately 12,000 clones; around three fifths are singletons. The sequenced sample was skin. The receptors shown here come from a human donor with alopecia areata.

The sample holds a few counts of this clone. The chain recombines TRBV19 with TRBJ1-1; D is unclear. Germline CDR1 is LNHDA and CDR2 is SQIVND (reference sequence). The CDR3 length is 8 residues. In DNA form, the CDR3 reads TGTGGAGCTACTGAAGCTTTCTTT. Amino acids: CGATEAFF.

The chain has TRBV25-1 and TRBJ2-5, with D possibly TRBD1 on 6 matching bases. In germline, CDR1 is MGHDK, CDR2 SYGVNS. Trimming took 3 bases from V and 11 from J, leaving 16 bases between them. The CDR3 runs to 13 residues. Here the CDR3 DNA reads TGTGCCAGCAGTGACAGGGGAACCGAAGGGCAGTACTTC. Residues: CASSDRGTEGQYF.

The chain joins TRBV30 to TRBJ1-1; a possible D gene is TRBD1 (5 bases). Per the germline V gene, CDR1 is GTSNPN and CDR2 is SVGIG (reference sequence). V shed 7 bases and J shed 4 bases, with 19 bases lying between them. The CDR3 runs to 14 residues. The CDR3 sequence: CAYPTDPWGTEAFF. The CDR3, as DNA: TGTGCCTACCCGACAGACCCTTGGGGCACTGAAGCTTTCTTT.

This chain links TRBV6-1 with TRBJ2-7, with 8 positions matching TRBD1. Germline loops: CDR1 MNHNS, CDR2 SASEGT. The CDR3 totals 15 residues. The V and J ends lost 7 bases and 0 bases, in that order; junction bases with no gene match: 8. The CDR3 sequence is CASTSGQGHSYEQYF. CDR3 DNA sequence: TGTGCCAGCACCTCAGGACAGGGCCACTCCTACGAGCAGTACTTC.

The chain is built from TRBV29-1 and TRBJ1-1; D unresolved. The CDR3 has 11 residues. V dropped 4 bases and J dropped 8 bases, with 11 bases sitting between them. In germline, CDR1 is SQVTM, CDR2 ANQGSEA. This CDR3 reads CSVVPGSEAFF. The CDR3 nucleotides read TGCAGCGTTGTCCCCGGATCCGAAGCTTTCTTT. Combining the CDR3 with reference TRBV29-1 and TRBJ1-1 gives the whole variable domain SAVISQKPSRDICQRGTSLTIQCQVDSQVTMMFWYRQQPGQSLTLIATANQGSEATYESGFVIDKFPISRPNLTFSTLTVSNMSPEDSSIYLCSVVPGSEAFFGQGTRLTVV.